A selection of T cell receptor beta chains follows, all from one sample in a study of blood T cell repertoires in COVID-19. Assay used: immunoSEQ multiplex PCR; TCRdb lists only in-frame clones, some missing. The sample lists tens of thousands of clones; 83% were seen once. Sequencing was carried out using peripheral blood. Receptors were obtained from an elderly man with acute or convalescent COVID-19. CDR3s leave out the opening cysteine and the closing phenylalanine or tryptophan.

j_call v_call cdr3_aa
TRBJ1-1 TRBV7-9 ASNGGIGTEAF
TRBJ2-1 TRBV27 ASSLFSPLAALAYNEQF
TRBJ1-6 TRBV18 ASFRPLH
TRBJ1-1 TRBV30 AWRDRGGFEAF
TRBJ1-2 TRBV4-3 ASSQATQFYGYT
TRBJ2-4 TRBV30 AWSRQKAKNIQY
TRBJ1-5 TRBV18 ASSPYSGQGTFGNQPQH
TRBJ1-2 TRBV14 ASNQGAGGYT
TRBJ2-2 TRBV5-5 ASISHPGRGDRELF
TRBJ2-7 TRBV29-1 SVEWDRGLSYEQY
TRBJ1-3 TRBV19 ASSNPTFTGTGNTIY
TRBJ1-4 TRBV5-8 ASSLKQGGEKLF
TRBJ1-4 TRBV28 ASSLGTGTTNEKLF
TRBJ2-1 TRBV7-3 ASSLNLAGHNEQF
TRBJ2-1 TRBV4-3 ASSWTTNTLNEQF
TRBJ2-3 TRBV27 ASSQVPASLTDTQY
TRBJ2-7 TRBV5-5 ASSPGTGDPYEQY
TRBJ2-7 TRBV7-2 ASSHVAREQY
TRBJ1-1 TRBV19 AAKGGPGNTEAF
TRBJ2-2 TRBV5-4 ASSHPDSNTGELF
TRBJ1-5 TRBV3-1/TRBV3-2 ASSQRALQGQPQH
TRBJ2-1 TRBV5-1 ASSLGTSGGGFNEQF
TRBJ2-5 TRBV4-1 ASSQGSGERQRTQY
TRBJ2-5 TRBV9 ASSVVAGEGETQY
TRBJ1-5 TRBV7-2 ASSLGGGQGNQPQH
TRBJ1-1 TRBV7-3 ASSPHSGMNTEAF
TRBJ2-7 TRBV24-1 ATSDPGQGGEQY
TRBJ2-6 TRBV6-5 ASRIESSGANVLT
TRBJ1-2 TRBV11-2 ASSSSSGTGGRYGYT
TRBJ2-3 TRBV3-1/TRBV3-2 ASSQVDRDFTDTQY
TRBJ2-5 TRBV30 AWSVLSGGQETQY
TRBJ2-1 TRBV5-4 ASSRQGNSYNEQF
TRBJ1-6 TRBV18 ASLLGGENSPLH
TRBJ2-7 TRBV6-2/TRBV6-3 ASSYGRPPSRTYEQY
TRBJ1-4 TRBV2 ATAPGTGGAREKLF
TRBJ2-5 TRBV5-1 ASSLGGYSGAQETQY
TRBJ2-5 TRBV24-1 ATSDELDSQETQY
TRBJ2-3 TRBV7-8 ASSLGAGVGTDTQY
TRBJ1-4 TRBV18 ASSSGSANEKLF
TRBJ2-7 TRBV11-3 ASSSLRDLPSYEQY
TRBJ1-4 TRBV15 ATSRVVPAANEKLF
TRBJ1-1 TRBV6-2/TRBV6-3 ASSYAGQRITEAF
TRBJ2-7 TRBV12-3/TRBV12-4 ASSYTYEQY
TRBJ2-1 TRBV11-2 ASSPGLAGGPYNEQF
TRBJ1-1 TRBV27 ASSSLPGTRTEAF
TRBJ2-7 TRBV6-5 ASRLDRGRYEQY
TRBJ2-2 TRBV19 ASIGGRGAGELF